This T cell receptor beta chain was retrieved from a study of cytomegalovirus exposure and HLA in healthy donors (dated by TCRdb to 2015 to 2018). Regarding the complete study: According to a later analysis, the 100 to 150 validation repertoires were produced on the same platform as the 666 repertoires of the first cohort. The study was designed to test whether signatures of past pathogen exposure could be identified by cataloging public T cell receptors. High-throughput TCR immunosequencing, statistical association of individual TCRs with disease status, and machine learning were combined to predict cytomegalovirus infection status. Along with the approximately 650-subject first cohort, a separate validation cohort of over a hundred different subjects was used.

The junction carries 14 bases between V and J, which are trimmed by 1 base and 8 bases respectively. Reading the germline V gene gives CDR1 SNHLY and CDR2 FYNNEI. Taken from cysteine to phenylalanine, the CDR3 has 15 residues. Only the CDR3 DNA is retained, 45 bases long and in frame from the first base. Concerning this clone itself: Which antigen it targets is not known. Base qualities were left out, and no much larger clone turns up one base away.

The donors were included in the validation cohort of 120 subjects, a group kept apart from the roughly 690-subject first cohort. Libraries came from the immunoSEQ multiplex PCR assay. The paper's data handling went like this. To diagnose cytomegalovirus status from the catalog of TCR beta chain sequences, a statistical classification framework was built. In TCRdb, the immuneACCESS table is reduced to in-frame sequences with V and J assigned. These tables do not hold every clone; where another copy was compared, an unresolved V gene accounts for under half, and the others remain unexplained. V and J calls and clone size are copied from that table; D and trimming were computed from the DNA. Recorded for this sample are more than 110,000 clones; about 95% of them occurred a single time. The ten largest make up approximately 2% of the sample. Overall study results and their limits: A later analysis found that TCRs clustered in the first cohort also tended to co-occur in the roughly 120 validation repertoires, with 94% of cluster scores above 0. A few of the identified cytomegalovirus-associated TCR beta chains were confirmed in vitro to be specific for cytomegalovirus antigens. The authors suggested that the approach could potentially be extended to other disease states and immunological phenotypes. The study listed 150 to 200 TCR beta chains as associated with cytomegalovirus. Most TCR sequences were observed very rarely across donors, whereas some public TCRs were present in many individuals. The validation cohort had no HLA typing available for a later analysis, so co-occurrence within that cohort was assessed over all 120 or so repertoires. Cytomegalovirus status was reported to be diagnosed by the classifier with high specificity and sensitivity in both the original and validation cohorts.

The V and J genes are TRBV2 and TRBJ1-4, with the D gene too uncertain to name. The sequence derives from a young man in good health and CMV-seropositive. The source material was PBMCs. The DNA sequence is TGTGCCAGCAGTGAAGGGTCCGGGGTGGAAGAAAAACTGTTTTTT. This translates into CASSEGSGVEEKLFF. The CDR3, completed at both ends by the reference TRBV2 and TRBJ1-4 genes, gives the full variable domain EPEVTQTPSHQVTQMGQEVILRCVPISNHLYFYWYRQILGQKVEFLVSFYNNEISEKSEIFDDQFSVERPDGSNFTLKIRSTKLEDSAMYFCASSEGSGVEEKLFFGSGTQLSVL.